These T cell receptor beta chains were read from a single sample in a study of blood T cell repertoires in COVID-19. Sequencing used immunoSEQ multiplex PCR; TCRdb keeps in-frame clones, though not all of them. This table has some 260,000 clones, about 68% appearing once. Source material: peripheral blood. These receptors were collected from a woman at least 80 years old with acute or convalescent COVID-19. CDR3s include the opening cysteine and the closing phenylalanine or tryptophan. The D gene is left open where the match is weak. Only some rows state a clone size, as once, few, many or a class for expanded clones.

size	V	D	J	CDR3	DNA
-	TRBV2	-	TRBJ1-5	CASKKGVNQPQHF	TGTGCCAGCAAGAAGGGAGTCAATCAGCCCCAGCATTTT
once	TRBV20-1	-	TRBJ2-2	CNLTGELFF	TGCAATCTTACCGGGGAGCTGTTTTTT
many	TRBV19	-	TRBJ1-5	CASSMSRVRNQPQHF	TGTGCCAGTAGTATGAGTCGGGTCAGAAATCAGCCCCAGCATTTT
-	TRBV7-8	TRBD1	TRBJ2-2	CASSFLQGEANTGELFF	TGTGCCAGCAGCTTTCTACAGGGGGAGGCGAACACCGGGGAGCTGTTTTTT
-	TRBV30	TRBD1	TRBJ1-5	CAWSVQGQRNQPQHF	TGTGCCTGGAGTGTACAGGGACAGCGCAATCAGCCCCAGCATTTT
-	TRBV7-2	TRBD2	TRBJ2-1	CASSTSGGAREQFF	TGTGCCAGCAGCACTAGCGGGGGGGCCCGGGAGCAGTTCTTC
-	TRBV19	TRBD2	TRBJ2-2	CASSPGLAGMNTGELFF	TGTGCCAGTAGCCCCGGACTAGCGGGAATGAACACCGGGGAGCTGTTTTTT
-	TRBV3-1/TRBV3-2	TRBD1	TRBJ1-2	CASSRQGATNYGYTF	TGTGCCAGCAGCCGGCAGGGGGCTACTAACTATGGCTACACCTTC
few	TRBV11-1	-	TRBJ2-1	CASSWFGGAGEQFF	TGTGCCAGCAGCTGGTTTGGGGGGGCGGGTGAGCAGTTCTTC
-	TRBV7-2	-	TRBJ1-4	CASSLAGKVEKLFF	TGTGCCAGCAGCTTGGCAGGGAAGGTAGAAAAACTGTTTTTT
few	TRBV28	-	TRBJ1-4	CASSLGVGNEKLFF	TGTGCCAGCAGTCTAGGGGTGGGTAATGAAAAACTGTTTTTT
once	TRBV20-1	TRBD1	TRBJ1-4	CSASGTGEEKLFF	TGCAGTGCTAGTGGGACAGGGGAAGAAAAACTGTTTTTT
-	TRBV27	TRBD1	TRBJ1-2	CASSHGQGAGGYTF	TGTGCCAGCAGCCACGGACAGGGGGCGGGCGGCTACACCTTC
-	TRBV5-4	-	TRBJ1-3	CASSLSGNTIYF	TGTGCCAGCAGCCTGTCTGGAAACACCATATATTTT
few	TRBV7-9	TRBD1	TRBJ1-6	CASSLGQGVSPLHF	TGTGCCAGCAGCTTGGGACAGGGGGTTTCACCCCTCCACTTT
-	TRBV18	-	TRBJ2-4	CASSPPGWPVKNIQYF	TGTGCCAGCTCACCACCGGGCTGGCCCGTCAAAAACATTCAGTACTTC
-	TRBV18	TRBD1	TRBJ1-1	CASSPDRAGTEAFF	TGTGCCAGCTCACCTGACAGGGCAGGCACTGAAGCTTTCTTT
-	TRBV27	-	TRBJ1-2	CASSKSGTPNYGYTF	TGTGCCAGCAGTAAATCCGGGACACCGAACTATGGCTACACCTTC
few	TRBV5-1	-	TRBJ1-5	CASSLTGTGYQPQHF	TGCGCCAGCAGCTTGACAGGGACCGGATATCAGCCCCAGCATTTT
once	TRBV3-1/TRBV3-2	-	TRBJ1-2	CASSQTDNYGYTF	TGTGCCAGCAGCCAGACAGATAACTATGGCTACACCTTC
-	TRBV10-2	TRBD1	TRBJ2-7	CASSPTGTAYEQYF	TGCGCCAGCAGCCCGACAGGGACGGCCTACGAGCAGTACTTC
few	TRBV2	-	TRBJ1-3	CASSEVDQVLRNTIYF	TGTGCCAGCAGTGAAGTCGATCAGGTACTGCGAAACACCATATATTTT
few	TRBV18	TRBD1	TRBJ1-5	CASSPGQGNQPQHF	TGTGCCAGCTCACCGGGACAGGGAAATCAGCCCCAGCATTTT
-	TRBV7-2	-	TRBJ2-5	CASSLGTEWSQYF	TGTGCCAGCAGCTTAGGGACTGAATGGTCACAGTACTTC
few	TRBV19	TRBD1	TRBJ1-5	CASMGQRTNQPQHF	TGTGCCAGTATGGGACAGCGTACAAATCAGCCCCAGCATTTT
few	TRBV6-5	TRBD1	TRBJ1-5	CASRTTGGNQPQHF	TGTGCCAGCCGTACGACAGGGGGCAATCAGCCCCAGCATTTT
-	TRBV2	TRBD1	TRBJ1-2	CASSLSTGINYGYTF	TGTGCCAGCAGTTTATCGACAGGGATCAACTATGGCTACACCTTC
-	TRBV27	-	TRBJ1-6	CASSLSIYNSPLHF	TGTGCCAGCAGTTTAAGCATCTATAATTCACCCCTCCACTTT
once	TRBV3-1/TRBV3-2	-	TRBJ2-1	CASSQSKSYEQFF	TGTGCCAGCAGCCAGTCTAAGTCGTATGAGCAGTTCTTC